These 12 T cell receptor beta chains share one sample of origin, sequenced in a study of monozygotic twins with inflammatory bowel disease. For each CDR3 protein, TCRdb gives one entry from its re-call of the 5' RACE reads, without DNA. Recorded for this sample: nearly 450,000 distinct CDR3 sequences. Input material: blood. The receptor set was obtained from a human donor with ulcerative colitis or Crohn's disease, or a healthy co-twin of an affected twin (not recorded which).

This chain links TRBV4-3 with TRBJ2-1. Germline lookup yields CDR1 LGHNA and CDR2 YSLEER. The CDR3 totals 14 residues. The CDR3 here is CASSQVASYNEQFF.

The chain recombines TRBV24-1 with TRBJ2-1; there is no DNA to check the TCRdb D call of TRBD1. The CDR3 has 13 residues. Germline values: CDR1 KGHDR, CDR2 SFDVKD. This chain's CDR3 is CAIAGRRDNEQFF.

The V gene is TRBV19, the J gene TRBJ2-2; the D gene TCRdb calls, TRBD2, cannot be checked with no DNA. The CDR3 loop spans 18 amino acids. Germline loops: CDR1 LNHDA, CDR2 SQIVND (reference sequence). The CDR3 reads CASFPRALYNPNTGELFF.

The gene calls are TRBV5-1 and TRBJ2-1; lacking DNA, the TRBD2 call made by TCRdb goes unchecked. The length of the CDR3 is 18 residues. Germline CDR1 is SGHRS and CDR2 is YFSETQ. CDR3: CASSFGLAGRFSYNEQFF. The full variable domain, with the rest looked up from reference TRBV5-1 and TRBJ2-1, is KAGVTQTPRYLIKTRGQQVTLSCSPISGHRSVSWYQQTPGQGLQFLFEYFSETQRNKGNFPGRFSGRQFSNSRSEMNVSTLELGDSALYLCASSFGLAGRFSYNEQFFGPGTRLTVL.

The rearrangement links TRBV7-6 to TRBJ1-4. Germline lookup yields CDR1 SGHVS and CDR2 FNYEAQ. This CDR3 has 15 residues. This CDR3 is CASSLLGATNEKLFF.

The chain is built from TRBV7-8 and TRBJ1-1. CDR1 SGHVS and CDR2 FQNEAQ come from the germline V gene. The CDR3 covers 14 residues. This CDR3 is CASSYGPMNTEAFF.

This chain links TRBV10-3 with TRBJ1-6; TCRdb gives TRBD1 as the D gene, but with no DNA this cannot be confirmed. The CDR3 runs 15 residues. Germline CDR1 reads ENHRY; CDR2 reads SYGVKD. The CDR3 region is CAISEDRASNSPLHF.

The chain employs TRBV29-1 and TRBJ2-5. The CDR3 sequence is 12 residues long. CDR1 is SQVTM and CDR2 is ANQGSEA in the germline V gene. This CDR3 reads CSARSEWETQYF.

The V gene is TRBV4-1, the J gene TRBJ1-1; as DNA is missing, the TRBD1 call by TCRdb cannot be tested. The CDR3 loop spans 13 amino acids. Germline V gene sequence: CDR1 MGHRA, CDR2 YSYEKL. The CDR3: CASSQVRGTEAFF.

The chain's CDR3 is CASGTLVTDTQYF. The chain uses TRBV12-5 and TRBJ2-3. Germline CDR1 is LGHNT and CDR2 is FRNRAP. The CDR3 extends over 13 amino acids.

CDR3 loop: CASSLNGGTYNEQFF. The chain combines TRBV7-9 with TRBJ2-1; TCRdb's D call of TRBD2 is untestable without DNA. Germline lookup yields CDR1 SEHNR and CDR2 FQNEAQ (reference sequence). This CDR3 has 15 residues.

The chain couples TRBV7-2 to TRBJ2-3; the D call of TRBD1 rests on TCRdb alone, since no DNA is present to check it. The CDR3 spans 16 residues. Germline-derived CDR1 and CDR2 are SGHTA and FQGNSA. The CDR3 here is CASSLRWGGSTDTQYF.